This TCR beta chain was identified in a study of T cells after yellow fever vaccination. Study at large: Low-cell-number fractions underwent preparation using SMART-Seq v4 Ultra Low Input. Study-level points and caveats: Clones that expanded after primary vaccination mostly reappeared after the booster (roughly 96% CD4, 88% CD8).

MiXCR, run by TCRdb on the 5' RACE reads, gives a single entry per CDR3 protein. The sample holds under 55,000 distinct CDR3 sequences, about 6.6% seen once. This clonotype was counted ten times or more. Germline CDR1 reads SGHRS; CDR2 reads YFSETQ. The CDR3 length is 14 residues. Trimming took off 0 bases at V and 0 bases at J, with 6 bases between the two ends. The TCR was taken from a man aged 18 to 30 who received the YFV17D yellow fever vaccine. The input for sequencing was CD8+ T cells not binding an NS4B(214-222) dextramer, sorted from PBMCs, taken more than 40 days after the first yellow fever vaccination. The chain recombines TRBV5-1 with TRBJ1-1, with D unresolved. CDR3 sequence (DNA): TGCGCCAGCAGCTTGGTAGAGATGAACACTGAAGCTTTCTTT. Translating it yields CASSLVEMNTEAFF.